This is a list of T cell receptor beta chains from one sample in a study of T-cell memory formation after mild COVID-19. TCRdb ran MiXCR on the 5' RACE reads and lists one entry per CDR3 protein. This table holds fewer than 90,000 distinct CDR3 sequences, 13% found once. The sample consisted of PBMCs or a T cell subset sorted from them (not recorded which). The origin of the receptors is a man between 18 and 35 years old who had mild COVID-19 (a few samples of this study predate the infection). Cell type and time point are not known. Both conserved end residues are part of each CDR3. A D gene is named only where the DNA matches it firmly. Rows may omit the clone size; those that give it use once, few, many or a size class.

j_call d_call v_call clone_size cdr3_aa cdr3_nt
TRBJ2-3 . TRBV5-6 many CASSLGRFRTDTQYF TGTGCCAGCAGCTTGGGACGCTTCCGCACAGATACGCAGTATTTT
TRBJ1-1 TRBD1 TRBV4-3 . CASSQDRGDRLDLGTEAFF TGCGCCAGCAGCCAAGATCGTGGGGACAGGCTAGACCTGGGGACTGAAGCTTTCTTT
TRBJ2-7 . TRBV13 few CASSLPPAYEQYF TGTGCCAGCAGCTTGCCGCCCGCCTACGAGCAGTACTTC
TRBJ2-1 . TRBV7-9 few CASSPPLGTPTYNEQFF TGTGCCAGCAGCCCGCCCTTGGGGACGCCTACCTACAATGAGCAGTTCTTC
TRBJ2-1 TRBD2 TRBV7-9 . CASSAIAGGNNEQFF TGTGCCAGCAGCGCTATAGCGGGGGGGAACAATGAGCAGTTCTTC
TRBJ1-2 . TRBV27 . CVQAGGGGYTF TGTGTCCAAGCTGGGGGCGGTGGCTACACCTTC
TRBJ2-2 TRBD2 TRBV29-1 few CSVPGLAGGAGELFF TGCAGCGTTCCGGGACTAGCGGGGGGTGCAGGGGAGCTGTTTTTT
TRBJ2-3 . TRBV20-1 few CSAGGVGTDTQYF TGCAGTGCTGGCGGGGTTGGCACAGATACGCAGTATTTT
TRBJ2-3 . TRBV5-1 few CASSLVVGGPAADTQYF TGCGCCAGCAGCTTGGTTGTGGGGGGGCCGGCGGCAGATACGCAGTATTTT
TRBJ1-2 . TRBV5-1 . CASSFSGGRYGYTF TGCGCCAGCAGCTTCTCGGGGGGACGGTATGGCTACACCTTC
TRBJ2-4 . TRBV28 . CASSFGDLEAKNIQYF TGTGCCAGCAGTTTTGGGGACCTGGAGGCCAAAAACATTCAGTACTTC
TRBJ2-1 . TRBV2 few CASSGGYNEQFF TGTGCCAGCAGTGGAGGGTACAATGAGCAGTTCTTC
TRBJ2-1 TRBD1 TRBV6-1 . CASTRERGHEQFF TGTGCCAGCACCCGAGAGAGGGGGCATGAGCAGTTCTTC
TRBJ1-1 . TRBV2 . CASNSWQTGRSNTEAFF TGTGCCAGCAATTCCTGGCAGACCGGTCGATCGAACACTGAAGCTTTCTTT
TRBJ2-5 TRBD2 TRBV20-1 few CSARKRLAGSETQYF TGCAGTGCCCGAAAGAGGCTAGCGGGGTCAGAGACCCAGTACTTC
TRBJ2-1 TRBD2 TRBV7-2 . CASSLTSGGFAYNEQFF TGTGCCAGCAGCTTGACTAGCGGGGGGTTCGCCTACAATGAGCAGTTCTTC
TRBJ2-1 TRBD2 TRBV20-1 . CSADWTSGGAGEQFF TGCAGTGCGGACTGGACTAGCGGGGGGGCTGGTGAGCAGTTCTTC
TRBJ2-2 . TRBV7-6 many CASSFTTGELFF TGTGCCAGCAGCTTCACCACCGGGGAGCTGTTTTTT
TRBJ1-5 . TRBV9 many CASSAGGGEEPQHF TGTGCCAGCAGCGCAGGAGGCGGGGAGGAGCCCCAGCATTTT
TRBJ1-4 . TRBV3-1 . CASSQLEKLFF TGTGCCAGCAGCCAACTCGAAAAACTGTTTTTT
TRBJ2-1 . TRBV28 . CASRTRVLSYNEQFF TGTGCCAGCCGTACCAGGGTACTCTCCTACAATGAGCAGTTCTTC